This entry lists 2 T cell receptor beta chains sequenced from one sample in a study of cytotoxic CD8 clonotypes in ibrutinib-treated CLL. Only in-frame clones appear in the TCRdb table, and some are missing; sequencing was by immunoSEQ multiplex PCR. The sample lists 330,000 or so clones, over 60% occurring once. The sequencing used PBMCs, collected after 36 months of ibrutinib treatment. Source of these receptors: a human donor with chronic lymphocytic leukemia.

The rearrangement uses TRBV28 and TRBJ1-5; 7 positions agree with TRBD1. This CDR3 spans 15 amino acids. V gave up 4 bases and J gave up 6 bases; unmatched junction bases: 9. CDR1 and CDR2 (germline): MDHEN, SYDVKM. CDR3 bases: TGTGCCAGCAGTTCAGGACCCAGGGGGACTCAGCCCCAGCATTTT. Residues: CASSSGPRGTQPQHF.

The V call is TRBV7-3, the J call TRBJ2-5; 13 bases are shared with TRBD2. The ends lost 4 bases at V and 5 bases at J; junction bases unmatched: 1. This CDR3 region has 14 residues. Germline V gene data show CDR1 as SGHTA and CDR2 as FQGTGA. CDR3 residues: CASSSGLAGETQYF. Written as DNA, the CDR3 is TGTGCCAGCAGCTCGGGACTAGCGGGGGAGACCCAGTACTTC.